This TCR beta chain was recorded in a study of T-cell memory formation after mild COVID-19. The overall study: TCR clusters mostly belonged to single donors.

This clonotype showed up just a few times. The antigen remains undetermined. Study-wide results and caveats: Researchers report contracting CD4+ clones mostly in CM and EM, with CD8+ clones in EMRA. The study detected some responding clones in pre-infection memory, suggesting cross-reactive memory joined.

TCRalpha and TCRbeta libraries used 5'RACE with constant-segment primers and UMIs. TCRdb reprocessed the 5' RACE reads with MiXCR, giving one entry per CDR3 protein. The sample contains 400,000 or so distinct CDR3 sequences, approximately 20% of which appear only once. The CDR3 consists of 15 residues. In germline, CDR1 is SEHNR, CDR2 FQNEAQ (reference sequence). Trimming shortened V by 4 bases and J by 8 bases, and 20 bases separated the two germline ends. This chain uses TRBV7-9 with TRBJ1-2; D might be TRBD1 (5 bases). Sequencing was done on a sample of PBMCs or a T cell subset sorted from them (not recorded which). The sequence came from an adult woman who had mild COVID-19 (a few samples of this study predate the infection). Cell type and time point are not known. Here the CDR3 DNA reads TGTGCCAGCAGCTCCCTAACTGACAGCGGCCGGGGCTACACCTTC. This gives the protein CASSSLTDSGRGYTF.